Listed below are T cell receptor beta chains from one sample, sequenced in a study of blood T cell repertoires in COVID-19. Sequencing used immunoSEQ multiplex PCR; TCRdb keeps in-frame clones, though not all of them. The table shows approximately 91,000 clones, with 70% to 90% occurring only once. The sequenced sample consisted of peripheral blood. All receptors come from a man between 65 and 79 years old with acute or convalescent COVID-19. The CDR3 runs from the conserved cysteine through the conserved F or W. The order of the fields is V gene, J gene, CDR3 length, D gene, CDR3 DNA, CDR3 protein. A D gene is named only where the DNA matches it firmly.

>TRBV5-1|TRBJ1-1|15|TRBD1
TGCGCCAGCAGCGTGGACAGGAGTGTGGCCACTGAAGCTTTCTTT
CASSVDRSVATEAFF
>TRBV9|TRBJ2-1|14|.
TGTGCCAGCAGCGTAGTGCAGGAAGTCAATGAGCAGTTCTTC
CASSVVQEVNEQFF
>TRBV7-9|TRBJ2-2|13|.
TGTGCCAGCAGCTGGGGGCTAGATCGGGAGCTGTTTTTT
CASSWGLDRELFF
>TRBV7-2|TRBJ2-2|15|.
TGTGCCAGCAGCCGCCGTGGGGGGAACGCCGGGGAGCTGTTTTTT
CASSRRGGNAGELFF
>TRBV28|TRBJ1-4|15|.
TGTGCCAGCAGTTTACTGACGGAGACTAATGAAAAACTGTTTTTT
CASSLLTETNEKLFF
>TRBV2|TRBJ2-5|13|.
TGTGCCAGTGGTGGGCTATACCAAGAGACCCAGTACTTC
CASGGLYQETQYF
>TRBV5-1|TRBJ1-6|15|.
TGCGCCAGCAGCCCTGCGACCCTGGCGGGCACACCCCTCCACTTT
CASSPATLAGTPLHF
>TRBV2|TRBJ1-1|13|.
TGTGCCAGCAGCGGGGGGCGGACCACTGAAGCTTTCTTT
CASSGGRTTEAFF
>TRBV6-5|TRBJ1-3|13|TRBD1
TGTGCCACTCAAACAGGGGTGGGAAACACCATATATTTT
CATQTGVGNTIYF
>TRBV5-1|TRBJ2-2|18|TRBD2
TGCGCCAGCAGCTTGGCGGCTAGCGGGGGGGCGAACACCGGGGAGCTGTTTTTT
CASSLAASGGANTGELFF
>TRBV12-3/TRBV12-4|TRBJ1-6|13|TRBD1
TGTGCCAGCAGCAGGGACAGAGGATCACCCCTCCACTTT
CASSRDRGSPLHF
>TRBV7-2|TRBJ2-3|16|TRBD2
TGTGCCAGCAGCAAATATACTAGCGCCTTCACAGATACGCAGTATTTT
CASSKYTSAFTDTQYF
>TRBV7-2|TRBJ2-5|13|.
TGTGCCAGCAGCCGAGTTGCGGGGGAGACCCAGTACTTC
CASSRVAGETQYF
>TRBV10-3|TRBJ1-2|17|TRBD1
TGTGCCATCAGTGAGTCACGAGGACAGGGGGCTAACTATGGCTACACCTTC
CAISESRGQGANYGYTF
>TRBV30|TRBJ1-3|12|TRBD1
TGTGCCTGGACAGGGGGCCGGGACACCATATATTTT
CAWTGGRDTIYF
>TRBV19|TRBJ2-2|14|TRBD2
TGTGCCAGTAGTGCCGGACTAGGAGGCGGGGAGCTGTTTTTT
CASSAGLGGGELFF
>TRBV5-1|TRBJ2-4|15|.
TGCGCCAGCAGCTTGGAACAGCCAGCCAAAAACATTCAGTACTTC
CASSLEQPAKNIQYF
>TRBV6-5|TRBJ2-1|15|TRBD2
TGTGCCAGCAGTTACGGGACTAGCGGGGGGAATGAGCAGTTCTTC
CASSYGTSGGNEQFF
>TRBV5-1|TRBJ1-2|14|.
TGCGCCAGCAGCTTGGGGCAGGGAGGAAAAACATACACCTTC
CASSLGQGGKTYTF
>TRBV4-1|TRBJ1-2|14|TRBD1
TGCGCCAGCAGCCGACCCGGGACAGGGGGAGGCTACACCTTC
CASSRPGTGGGYTF
>TRBV7-2|TRBJ1-1|14|.
TGTGCCAGCAGCCCCCGGGTTGGGTTCACTGAAGCTTTCTTT
CASSPRVGFTEAFF
>TRBV3-1/TRBV3-2|TRBJ1-2|14|.
TGTGCCAGCAGCCAAGATAACGGGGGGCGCGGCTACACCTTC
CASSQDNGGRGYTF
>TRBV23-1|TRBJ2-5|11|.
TGCGCCGTGTCAGGTCAGGAGACCCAGTACTTC
CAVSGQETQYF
>TRBV3-1/TRBV3-2|TRBJ1-2|12|.
TGTGCCAGCAGCCAAGCCGACTATGGCTACACCTTC
CASSQADYGYTF
>TRBV30|TRBJ2-7|13|TRBD1
TGTGCCTGGAGTCCTTTGAGGACAGGGGACAGATACTTC
CAWSPLRTGDRYF